What follows are 5 T cell receptor beta chains derived from one specimen sequenced in a study of blood T cell repertoires in COVID-19. The table came from immunoSEQ multiplex PCR; TCRdb's copy has only in-frame clones and leaves some out. The sample shows under 200,000 clones, 70% to 90% of them seen only once. Material: peripheral blood. These TCRs come from a woman aged 60 to 75 with COVID-19, enrolled during active disease.

The chain carries TRBV5-1 and TRBJ2-3; the match to TRBD1 covers 7 bases. The CDR3 is 14 amino acids. The V segment lost 1 base and the J segment 2 bases; nucleotides outside the gene matches: 1. Looked up from germline, CDR1 is SGHRS and CDR2 is YFSETQ. The DNA of the CDR3 is TGCGCCAGCAGCTTGACAGGGGTCACAGATACGCAGTATTTT. Translated, it gives CASSLTGVTDTQYF. The complete variable domain, with remaining parts taken from reference TRBV5-1 and TRBJ2-3, reads KAGVTQTPRYLIKTRGQQVTLSCSPISGHRSVSWYQQTPGQGLQFLFEYFSETQRNKGNFPGRFSGRQFSNSRSEMNVSTLELGDSALYLCASSLTGVTDTQYFGPGTRLTVL.

The genes are TRBV7-2 and TRBJ1-5, with 9 bases fitting TRBD1. Germline loops: CDR1 SGHTA, CDR2 FQGNSA. V gave up 3 bases and J gave up 4 bases; unmatched junction bases: 4. The CDR3 is 15 residues long. In DNA form, the CDR3 reads TGTGCCAGCAGCTTTTACAGGGGGCAGAATCAGCCCCAGCATTTT. Its translation is CASSFYRGQNQPQHF.

The chain uses TRBV6-5 and TRBJ1-1; the D gene is possibly TRBD1 (5 bases). Trimming pared 6 bases from V and 3 bases from J, leaving 11 bases between. The CDR3 contains 13 residues. Germline values: CDR1 MNHEY, CDR2 SVGAGI. The CDR3 nucleotides are TGTGCCAGCAGCTTACAGGATTACACTGAAGCTTTCTTT. This codes for CASSLQDYTEAFF.

The rearrangement joins TRBV2 to TRBJ1-1; D possibly corresponds to TRBD1 (6 bases). Germline loops: CDR1 SNHLY, CDR2 FYNNEI. The CDR3 extends over 14 amino acids. The V gene lost 8 bases and the J gene lost 6 bases, with 19 bases spanning the gap. CDR3: CASSYAGEVAEAFF. CDR3 nucleotides: TGTGCCAGCTCCTATGCAGGGGAAGTGGCTGAAGCTTTCTTT.

This rearrangement joins TRBV7-3 to TRBJ2-5; 11 positions match TRBD2. In germline, CDR1 is SGHTA, CDR2 FQGTGA. The CDR3 runs 16 residues. V was pared by 5 bases and J by 7 bases, with 12 bases of the junction left unmatched. DNA for the CDR3: TGTGCCAGCAGCCGAACTAGCGGGGGACCCGGGGGGACCCAGTACTTC. It translates to CASSRTSGGPGGTQYF.